The 2 T cell receptor beta chains reported below all come from one sample, sequenced in a study of blood T cell repertoires in COVID-19. Produced via immunoSEQ multiplex PCR; TCRdb's table is partial and in-frame only. This table has a few hundred thousand clones, roughly 90% appearing once. Sequenced: PBMCs or T cells enriched from blood (not recorded which). The receptors derive from a young woman who had recovered from COVID-19.

The chain couples TRBV7-3 to TRBJ2-5, with unresolved D. The germline gives CDR1 SGHTA, CDR2 FQGTGA. V was clipped by 0 bases and J by 13 bases, with 15 bases between them. The CDR3 sequence is 13 residues long. DNA of the CDR3: TGTGCCAGCAGCTTAACTCGCGGCCGTGCCCTGTACTTC. It codes for CASSLTRGRALYF.

The chain couples TRBV28 to TRBJ1-2, with D tentatively TRBD1 (5 bases). CDR1 and CDR2 from the germline V gene are MDHEN and SYDVKM. V was pared by 8 bases and J by 5 bases, with 12 bases between. The length of the CDR3 is 12 residues. CDR3 protein: CASGAIRYGYTF. DNA of the CDR3: TGTGCCAGCGGGGCCATTAGGTATGGCTACACCTTC.